The clone carrying this TCR beta chain was seen only a few times. Its antigen is not known. The sample is drawn from a study of CD4 T cells in relation to SARS-CoV-2 and coronaviruses. CD4+ T cells from unexposed donors were obtained before the COVID-19 pandemic (2011-2018). After nine to ten days of culture, CD4+ T cells were isolated. V was trimmed by 2 bases and J by 0 bases, leaving 5 bases between them. Germline CDR1 is MRHNA and CDR2 is SNTAGT. The CDR3 is 15 amino acids. The method was immunoSEQ multiplex PCR; TCRdb's version includes in-frame clones alone and lacks a portion of them. The sample contains about 21,000 clones, 74% of which appear only once.

Sequences were obtained from CD4+ T cells from PBMCs, cultured in vitro. The rearrangement uses TRBV6-4 and TRBJ2-6; D not certain. The source of this sequence is a human donor in good health. The CDR3: CASSDDNSGANVLTF. The CDR3 bases are TGTGCCAGCAGTGACGACAACTCTGGGGCCAACGTCCTGACTTTC.